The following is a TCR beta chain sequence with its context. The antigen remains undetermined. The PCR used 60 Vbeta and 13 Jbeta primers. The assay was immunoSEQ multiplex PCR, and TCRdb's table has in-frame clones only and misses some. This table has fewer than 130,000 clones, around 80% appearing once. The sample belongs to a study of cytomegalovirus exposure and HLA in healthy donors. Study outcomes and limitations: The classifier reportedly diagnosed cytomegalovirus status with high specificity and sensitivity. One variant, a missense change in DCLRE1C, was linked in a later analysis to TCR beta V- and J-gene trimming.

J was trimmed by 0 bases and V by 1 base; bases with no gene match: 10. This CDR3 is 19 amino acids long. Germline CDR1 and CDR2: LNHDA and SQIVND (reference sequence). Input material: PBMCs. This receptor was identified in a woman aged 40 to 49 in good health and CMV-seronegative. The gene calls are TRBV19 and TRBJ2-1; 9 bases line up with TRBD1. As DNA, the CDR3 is TGTGCCAGTAGTATAGGTCTAAGAGGACAGGGGATCTCCTACAATGAGCAGTTCTTC. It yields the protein CASSIGLRGQGISYNEQFF.